What follows are 31 T cell receptor beta chains derived from one specimen sequenced in a study of blood T cell repertoires in COVID-19. Measured with immunoSEQ multiplex PCR; TCRdb has only the in-frame clones, and not every one. The table records 310,000 or so clones, about 90% of them present only once. Sample: PBMCs or T cells enriched from blood (not recorded which). Source of these receptors: a woman younger than 45 who had recovered from COVID-19.

The chain employs TRBV20-1 and TRBJ1-4; perhaps TRBD1 as D (6 bases). This CDR3 is 16 amino acids long. Trimming removed 3 bases at V and 4 bases at J, with 18 bases between. From germline, CDR1 is DFQATT and CDR2 SNEGSKA (reference sequence). CDR3: CSASDSNRAINEKLFF. Here the CDR3 DNA reads TGCAGTGCTAGTGACTCCAACAGGGCGATTAATGAAAAACTGTTTTTT.

This clone was counted a single time. The chain has TRBV10-2 and TRBJ2-5; TRBD1 is a possible D gene (7 bases). V shed 7 bases and J shed 0 bases, with 12 bases lying between them. CDR3 length: 14 amino acids. Germline CDR1 WSHSY, CDR2 SAAADI. Here the CDR3 DNA reads TGCGCCAGCACGGGGGACAGTGACCAAGAGACCCAGTACTTC. Its protein product is CASTGDSDQETQYF.

The chain couples TRBV21-1 to TRBJ1-1. TRBV21-1 is a known pseudogene. The CDR3 length is 13 residues. The CDR3 DNA is TGTGCCAGCAGCAAAGGCGGGCGGACTGAAGCTTTCTTT. Amino acids: CASSKGGRTEAFF.

This chain connects TRBV2 to TRBJ2-7; D is possibly TRBD1 (6 bases). CDR1 is SNHLY and CDR2 is FYNNEI in the germline V gene. The length of the CDR3 is 15 residues. V lost 4 bases and J lost 4, with 17 bases in between. The CDR3 bases are TGTGCCAGCAGTGTGGAACGGACAGTTTTATACGAGCAGTACTTC. Amino acids: CASSVERTVLYEQYF.

V gene TRBV6-5 combines with J gene TRBJ1-1; 8 bases are shared with TRBD1. The CDR3 sequence is 15 residues long. Germline CDR1 is MNHEY and CDR2 is SVGAGI. The ends lost 6 bases at V and 0 bases at J; junction bases unmatched: 6. The CDR3 loop reads CASRPRQGLNTEAFF. DNA for the CDR3: TGTGCCAGCAGGCCTAGACAGGGGTTGAACACTGAAGCTTTCTTT.

This clone was detected once. This rearrangement joins TRBV2 to TRBJ1-1, with 11 bases aligning to TRBD1. The J segment lost 4 bases and the V segment lost 6 bases, leaving 7 bases of the junction unmatched. The CDR3 spans 15 residues. CDR1 SNHLY and CDR2 FYNNEI come from the germline V gene. CDR3 bases: TGTGCCAGCAGGGGGACAGGGGGAAGGATCACTGAAGCTTTCTTT. Residues: CASRGTGGRITEAFF.

The chain has TRBV6-2 or TRBV6-3 and TRBJ1-3; D is undetermined. Germline CDR1 MNHEY, CDR2 SVGEGT. The CDR3 loop spans 18 amino acids. The V end lost 7 bases, the J end lost 0 bases, and 22 bases lay between the germline ends. CDR3 protein: CASTPSAGPFLSGNTIYF. For the CDR3, the DNA is TGTGCCAGCACCCCATCGGCAGGCCCCTTTCTCTCTGGAAACACCATATATTTT.

The chain uses TRBV21-1 and TRBJ2-7; no check of the table's D call, TRBD2, against the DNA was made. TRBV21-1 is a documented pseudogene. The CDR3 totals 11 residues. In DNA, the CDR3 is TGTGCCAGCAGCAGGGAACCGAGGGCGAAGGTC. Translation gives CASSREPRAKV.

V is TRBV20-1 and J is TRBJ1-2; 7 bases fit TRBD1. CDR3 length: 13 residues. The J segment lost 8 bases and the V segment lost 3 bases, leaving 9 bases of the junction unmatched. In germline, CDR1 is DFQATT, CDR2 SNEGSKA (reference sequence). The CDR3 sequence is CSASLSTGNGYTF. The DNA of the CDR3 is TGCAGTGCTAGTCTCTCGACAGGGAACGGCTACACCTTC.

The V and J genes are TRBV18 and TRBJ1-4; 7 positions match TRBD1. The CDR3 is 16 amino acids. From germline, CDR1 is KGHSH and CDR2 LQKENI. After removal of 4 bases from V and 13 bases from J, the junction contained 18 bases not matched to a gene. CDR3 in DNA: TGTGCCAGCTCACTAGCCCCCGGGACAGAACACAGTAGACTGTTTTTT. Amino acid sequence: CASSLAPGTEHSRLFF.

The chain couples TRBV11-2 to TRBJ1-6, with a possible D match to TRBD1 (5 bases). V was pared by 3 bases and J by 10 bases, with 13 bases between. Germline V gene data show CDR1 as SGHAT and CDR2 as FQNNGV. CDR3 length: 14 residues. CDR3 in amino acids: CASSLVQGGSPLHF. In DNA form, the CDR3 reads TGTGCCAGCAGCTTGGTGCAGGGTGGGTCACCCCTCCACTTT. The full variable domain, completed using reference TRBV11-2 and TRBJ1-6, is EAGVAQSPRYKIIEKRQSVAFWCNPISGHATLYWYQQILGQGPKLLIQFQNNGVVDDSQLPKDRFSAERLKGVDSTLKIQPAKLEDSAVYLCASSLVQGGSPLHFGNGTRLTVT.

The chain uses TRBV9 and TRBJ1-3; possible D gene TRBD1, 5 bases. V lost 0 bases and J lost 0, with 16 bases in between. This CDR3 region has 18 residues. The germline V gene encodes CDR1 SGDLS and CDR2 YYNGEE. The CDR3: CASSVGPPGLSSGNTIYF. CDR3 bases: TGTGCCAGCAGCGTAGGACCCCCGGGACTCTCCTCTGGAAACACCATATATTTT.

The chain employs TRBV29-1 and TRBJ1-1; TRBD1 might be the D (5 bases). This CDR3 comprises 12 residues. V was trimmed by 5 bases and J by 10 bases, leaving 17 bases between them. Germline assignment: CDR1 SQVTM and CDR2 ANQGSEA. The CDR3 DNA is TGCAGCGTTCTGGGGCGAGCGGGGGTAGCTTTCTTT. Its protein is CSVLGRAGVAFF.

The chain is built from TRBV29-1 and TRBJ1-1, with D possibly matching TRBD1 (6 bases). V lost 5 bases to trimming and J lost 3 bases, with 10 bases between them. Germline CDR1 SQVTM, CDR2 ANQGSEA. The CDR3 contains 12 residues. As DNA, the CDR3 is TGCAGCGTTCAGAAGGGGGACACTGAAGCTTTCTTT. Amino acid sequence: CSVQKGDTEAFF.

This chain links TRBV2 with TRBJ1-4; possible D gene TRBD1, 6 bases. Trimming cost V 3 bases and J 7 bases, with 18 bases left between them. Germline CDR1 SNHLY, CDR2 FYNNEI. The CDR3 consists of 16 residues. CDR3: CASSEALRGALEKLFF. CDR3 nucleotides: TGTGCCAGCAGTGAGGCGCTTCGGGGGGCGCTTGAAAAACTGTTTTTT.

V is TRBV11-2 and J is TRBJ2-1; 10 bases align to TRBD2. This CDR3 has 17 amino acids. J lost 9 bases, V lost 5 bases, and 16 bases had no gene match. Germline lookup yields CDR1 SGHAT and CDR2 FQNNGV. The CDR3 region is CASSNPIEAGGPGEQFF. The CDR3 DNA reads as TGTGCCAGCAGCAACCCCATTGAAGCGGGGGGGCCGGGTGAGCAGTTCTTC.

The genes are TRBV6-5 and TRBJ2-7, with D maybe TRBD2 (6 bases). The CDR3 totals 15 residues. Germline V CDR1 and CDR2: MNHEY, SVGAGI. The V and J ends lost 5 bases and 5 bases respectively, with 19 bases between them. Here the CDR3 reads CASSRRGSGIDEQYF. The CDR3 DNA reads as TGTGCCAGCAGTCGCCGGGGGTCCGGCATCGACGAGCAGTACTTC.

The genes are TRBV10-3 and TRBJ2-7; 9 bases line up with TRBD1. The trim removed 6 bases at V and 3 bases at J, leaving 6 bases unmatched. The CDR3 contains 14 residues. Germline V gene sequence: CDR1 ENHRY, CDR2 SYGVKD. The CDR3 DNA reads TGTGCCATCAGAGCCGGACAGGGGTACTACGAGCAGTACTTC. Translating gives CAIRAGQGYYEQYF.

The chain carries TRBV5-4 and TRBJ2-7; 7 bases align to TRBD1. This CDR3 has 14 residues. The ends lost 4 bases at V and 2 bases at J; junction bases unmatched: 6. Per germline, CDR1 SGHNT and CDR2 YYREEE (reference sequence). The CDR3 is CASSRDSRAYEQYF. In DNA form, the CDR3 reads TGTGCCAGCAGCAGGGACAGTCGGGCCTACGAGCAGTACTTC.

The chain links TRBV30 to TRBJ1-3; D ambiguous. The CDR3 runs 12 residues. V lost 1 base and J 7 bases, leaving 8 bases between the germline ends. Germline CDR1 and CDR2: GTSNPN and SVGIG (reference sequence). CDR3 in DNA: TGTGCCTGGAGTGCGTCGTTTAACACCATATATTTT. Translating it yields CAWSASFNTIYF. Drawing the rest from reference TRBV30 and TRBJ1-3, the complete variable domain is SQTIHQWPATLVQPVGSPLSLECTVEGTSNPNLYWYRQAAGRGLQLLFYSVGIGQISSEVPQNLSASRPQDRQFILSSKKLLLSDSGFYLCAWSASFNTIYFGEGSWLTVV.

The CDR3 nucleotides are TGTGCCAGCAGCTTAGAGGGGTTACTTAGCAATCAGCCCCAGCATTTT. Protein sequence: CASSLEGLLSNQPQHF. The chain combines TRBV7-8 with TRBJ1-5; maybe TRBD1 (5 bases). Germline CDR1 reads SGHVS; CDR2 reads FQNEAQ. The V end was cut by 1 base, the J end by 0 bases, with 10 bases between. This CDR3 contains 16 residues. Full variable domain (remainder filled in from reference TRBV7-8 and TRBJ1-5): GAGVSQSPRYKVAKRGQDVALRCDPISGHVSLFWYQQALGQGPEFLTYFQNEAQLDKSGLPSDRFFAERPEGSVSTLKIQRTQQEDSAVYLCASSLEGLLSNQPQHFGDGTRLSIL.

The chain is built from TRBV15 and TRBJ1-2; 7 nucleotides match TRBD1. Looked up from germline, CDR1 is LNHNV and CDR2 is YYDKDF (reference sequence). This CDR3 has 14 residues. The V gene end was trimmed by 2 bases and the J gene end by 4 bases; junction bases not matched to a gene: 4. The CDR3 spells CATSRPTGTYGYTF. Here the CDR3 DNA reads TGTGCCACCAGCAGACCGACAGGGACCTATGGCTACACCTTC.

This chain connects TRBV7-6 to TRBJ2-5; TRBD1 aligns across 8 bases. The CDR3 covers 15 residues. V was clipped by 3 bases and J by 2 bases; unmatched bases: 5. The germline V gene has CDR1 SGHVS and CDR2 FNYEAQ. As DNA, the CDR3 is TGTGCCAGCAGCTTGCCCACAGGGGGGCAAGAGACCCAGTACTTC. This encodes CASSLPTGGQETQYF.

This chain connects TRBV2 to TRBJ1-2; 11 bases are shared with TRBD1. After removal of 5 bases from V and 4 bases from J, the junction contained 9 bases not matched to a gene. From germline, CDR1 is SNHLY and CDR2 FYNNEI. The CDR3 is 16 residues long. The chain's CDR3 is CASSSGQGGSTYGYTF. The CDR3 DNA reads TGTGCCAGCAGTTCGGGACAGGGGGGTAGTACCTATGGCTACACCTTC.

This chain links TRBV6-5 with TRBJ1-2; perhaps TRBD1 as D (6 bases). Trimming removed 0 bases at V and 3 bases at J, with 11 bases between. CDR3 length: 15 amino acids. Germline CDR1 MNHEY, CDR2 SVGAGI. The CDR3 spells CASSYSRQGHYGYTF. The CDR3 nucleotides are TGTGCCAGCAGTTACTCCCGGCAGGGGCACTATGGCTACACCTTC.

The genes are TRBV27 and TRBJ2-1; 13 nucleotides align to TRBD2. J was trimmed by 10 bases and V by 5 bases; bases with no gene match: 5. This CDR3 has 14 residues. Germline V gene sequence: CDR1 MNHEY, CDR2 SMNVEV (reference sequence). The CDR3 DNA reads as TGTGCCAGCAGTCAGGGACTAGCGGGGAGGGAGCAGTTCTTC. Amino acids: CASSQGLAGREQFF.

The V gene is TRBV27, the J gene TRBJ1-3; D is perhaps TRBD1 (6 bases). Germline assignment: CDR1 MNHEY and CDR2 SMNVEV (reference sequence). CDR3 size: 13 residues. Trimming took 4 bases from V and 4 from J, leaving 8 bases between them. CDR3: CASSSTGGNTIYF. The CDR3 DNA reads as TGTGCCAGCAGTTCGACAGGAGGAAACACCATATATTTT.

This clone was seen only once. V usage is TRBV5-1 and J usage is TRBJ2-7; 8 bases line up with TRBD1. There are 15 residues in the CDR3. V was pared by 4 bases and J by 5 bases, with 11 bases of the junction left unmatched. The V gene's germline CDR1 is SGHRS and CDR2 YFSETQ. The DNA of the CDR3 is TGCGCCAGCAGCCCAGGACAGGGTGGGTTCCACGAGCAGTACTTC. Translating it yields CASSPGQGGFHEQYF.

The chain links TRBV5-1 to TRBJ1-2, with 7 bases that match TRBD1. J lost 0 bases, V lost 6 bases, and 8 bases had no gene match. Germline V gene lookup returns CDR1 SGHRS and CDR2 YFSETQ. This CDR3 is 15 amino acids long. The CDR3 here is CASNPFGTANYGYTF. In DNA form, the CDR3 reads TGCGCCAGCAACCCCTTTGGGACAGCTAACTATGGCTACACCTTC.

The chain recombines TRBV30 with TRBJ2-5; D call uncertain. This CDR3 comprises 11 residues. V lost 4 bases to trimming and J lost 5 bases, with 8 bases between them. Germline V lookup: CDR1 GTSNPN, CDR2 SVGIG (reference sequence). The CDR3 loop reads CAWNGRETQYF. The DNA of the CDR3 is TGTGCCTGGAACGGTCGGGAGACCCAGTACTTC.

The chain combines TRBV6-5 with TRBJ1-1, with 7 bases that match TRBD1. The ends lost 1 base at V and 0 bases at J; junction bases unmatched: 2. Germline V gene lookup returns CDR1 MNHEY and CDR2 SVGAGI. This CDR3 contains 15 residues. The CDR3 region is CASSYLRGLNTEAFF. CDR3 coding DNA: TGTGCCAGCAGTTACTTGAGGGGGCTGAACACTGAAGCTTTCTTT.